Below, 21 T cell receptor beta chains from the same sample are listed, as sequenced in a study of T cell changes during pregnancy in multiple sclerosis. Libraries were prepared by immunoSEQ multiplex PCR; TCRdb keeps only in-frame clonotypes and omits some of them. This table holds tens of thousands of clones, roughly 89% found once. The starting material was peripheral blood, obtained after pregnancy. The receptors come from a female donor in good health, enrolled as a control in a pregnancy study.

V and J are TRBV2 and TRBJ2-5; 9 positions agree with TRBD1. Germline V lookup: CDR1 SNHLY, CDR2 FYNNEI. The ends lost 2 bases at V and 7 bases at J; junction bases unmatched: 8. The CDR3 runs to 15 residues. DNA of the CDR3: TGTGCCAGCAGTGAATATGAGACAGGGGGGTGGACCCAGTACTTC. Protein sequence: CASSEYETGGWTQYF. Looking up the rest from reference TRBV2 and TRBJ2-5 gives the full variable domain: EPEVTQTPSHQVTQMGQEVILRCVPISNHLYFYWYRQILGQKVEFLVSFYNNEISEKSEIFDDQFSVERPDGSNFTLKIRSTKLEDSAMYFCASSEYETGGWTQYFGPGTRLLVL.

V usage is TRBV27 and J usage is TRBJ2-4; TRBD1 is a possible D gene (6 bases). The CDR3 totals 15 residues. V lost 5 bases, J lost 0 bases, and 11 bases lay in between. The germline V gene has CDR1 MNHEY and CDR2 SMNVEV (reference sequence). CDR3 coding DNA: TGTGCCAGCAGTACAGGGAAGCTAGCCAAAAACATTCAGTACTTC. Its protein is CASSTGKLAKNIQYF.

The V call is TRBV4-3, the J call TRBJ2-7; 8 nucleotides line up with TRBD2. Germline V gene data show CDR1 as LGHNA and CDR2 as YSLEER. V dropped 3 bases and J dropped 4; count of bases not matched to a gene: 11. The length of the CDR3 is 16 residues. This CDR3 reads CASSQAAVAGWYEQYF. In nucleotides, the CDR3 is TGCGCCAGCAGCCAGGCCGCGGTAGCGGGGTGGTACGAGCAGTACTTC.

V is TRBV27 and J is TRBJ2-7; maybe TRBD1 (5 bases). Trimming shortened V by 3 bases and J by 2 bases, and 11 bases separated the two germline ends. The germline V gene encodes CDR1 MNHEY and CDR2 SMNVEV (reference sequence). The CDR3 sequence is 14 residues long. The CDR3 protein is CASSLKGEPYEQYF. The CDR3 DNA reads TGTGCCAGCAGTTTGAAAGGGGAACCCTACGAGCAGTACTTC.

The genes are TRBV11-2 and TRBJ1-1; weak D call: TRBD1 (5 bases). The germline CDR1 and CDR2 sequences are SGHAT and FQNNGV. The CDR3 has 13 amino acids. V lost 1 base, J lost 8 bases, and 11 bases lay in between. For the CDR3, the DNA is TGTGCCAGCAGCTTAGGGGGCCAGAGGGAAGCTTTCTTT. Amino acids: CASSLGGQREAFF.

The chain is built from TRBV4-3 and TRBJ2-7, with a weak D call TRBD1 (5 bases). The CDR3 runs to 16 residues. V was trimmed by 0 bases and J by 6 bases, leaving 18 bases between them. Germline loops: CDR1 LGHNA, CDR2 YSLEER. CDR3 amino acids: CASSQDLNSRVSEQYF. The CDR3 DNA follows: TGCGCCAGCAGCCAAGATCTTAATAGCAGGGTCAGCGAGCAGTACTTC.

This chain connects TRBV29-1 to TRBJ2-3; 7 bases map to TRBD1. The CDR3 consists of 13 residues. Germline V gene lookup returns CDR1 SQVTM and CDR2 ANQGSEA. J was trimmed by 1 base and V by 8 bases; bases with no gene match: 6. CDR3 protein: CSSDDRGTDTQYF. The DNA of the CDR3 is TGCAGCTCTGACGACAGGGGCACAGATACGCAGTATTTT.

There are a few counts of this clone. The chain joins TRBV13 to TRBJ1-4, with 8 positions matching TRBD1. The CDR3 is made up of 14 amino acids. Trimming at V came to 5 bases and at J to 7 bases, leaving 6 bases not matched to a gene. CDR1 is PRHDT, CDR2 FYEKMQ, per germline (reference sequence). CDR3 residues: CASSMTGAGEKLFF. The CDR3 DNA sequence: TGTGCCAGCAGCATGACAGGGGCAGGTGAAAAACTGTTTTTT.

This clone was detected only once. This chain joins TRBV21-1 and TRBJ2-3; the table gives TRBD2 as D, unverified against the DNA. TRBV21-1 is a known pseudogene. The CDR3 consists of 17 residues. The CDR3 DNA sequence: TGTGCCAGCAGCAGGGCTAGCGGGAGGGAGTGGACAGATACGCAGTATTTT. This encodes CASSRASGREWTDTQYF.

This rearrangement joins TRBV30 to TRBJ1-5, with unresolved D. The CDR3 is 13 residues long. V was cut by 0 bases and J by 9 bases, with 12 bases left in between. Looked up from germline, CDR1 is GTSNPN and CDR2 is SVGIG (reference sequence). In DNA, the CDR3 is TGTGCCTGGAGTGTACTCGGGATGGGGCCCCAGCATTTT. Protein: CAWSVLGMGPQHF.

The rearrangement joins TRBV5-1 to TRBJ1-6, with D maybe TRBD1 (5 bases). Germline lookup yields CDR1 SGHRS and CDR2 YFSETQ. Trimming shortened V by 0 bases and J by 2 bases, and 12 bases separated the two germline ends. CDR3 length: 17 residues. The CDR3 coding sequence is TGCGCCAGCAGCTTGGAATTAGGCAGGGCCTATAATTCACCCCTCCACTTT. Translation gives CASSLELGRAYNSPLHF.

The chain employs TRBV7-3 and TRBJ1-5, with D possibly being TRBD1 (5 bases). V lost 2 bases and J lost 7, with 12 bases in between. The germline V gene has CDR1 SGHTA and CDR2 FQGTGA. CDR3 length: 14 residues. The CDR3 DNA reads TGTGCCAGCAGCTTAGGAGGGAAGGGGCAGCCCCAGCATTTT. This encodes CASSLGGKGQPQHF.

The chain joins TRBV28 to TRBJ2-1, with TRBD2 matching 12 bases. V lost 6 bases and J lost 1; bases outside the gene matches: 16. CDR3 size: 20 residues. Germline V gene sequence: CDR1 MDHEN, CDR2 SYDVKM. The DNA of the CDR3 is TGTGCCAGCAGCGCTCCGGGACTAGCGGGCCAAAAAGGTTCCTACAATGAGCAGTTCTTC. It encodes CASSAPGLAGQKGSYNEQFF.

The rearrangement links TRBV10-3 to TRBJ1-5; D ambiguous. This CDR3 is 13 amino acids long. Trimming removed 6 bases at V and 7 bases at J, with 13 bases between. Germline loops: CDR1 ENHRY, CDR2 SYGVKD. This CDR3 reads CAIRDNPQQPQHF. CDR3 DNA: TGTGCCATCAGAGACAACCCCCAACAGCCCCAGCATTTT.

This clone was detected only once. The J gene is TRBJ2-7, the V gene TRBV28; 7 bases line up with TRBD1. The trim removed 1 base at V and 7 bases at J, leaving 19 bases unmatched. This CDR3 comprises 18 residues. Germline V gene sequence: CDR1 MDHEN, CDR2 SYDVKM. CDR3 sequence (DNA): TGTGCCAGCAGTTTATCACAACAGGGGTACCGGCGAGGGGGTGAGCAGTACTTC. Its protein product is CASSLSQQGYRRGGEQYF.

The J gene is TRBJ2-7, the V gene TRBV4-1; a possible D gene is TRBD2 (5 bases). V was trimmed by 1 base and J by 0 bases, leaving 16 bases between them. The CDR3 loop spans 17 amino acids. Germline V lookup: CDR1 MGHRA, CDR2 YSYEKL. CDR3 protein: CASSQVLTDFSSYEQYF. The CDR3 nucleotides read TGCGCCAGCAGCCAAGTTTTGACGGACTTTAGCTCCTACGAGCAGTACTTC.

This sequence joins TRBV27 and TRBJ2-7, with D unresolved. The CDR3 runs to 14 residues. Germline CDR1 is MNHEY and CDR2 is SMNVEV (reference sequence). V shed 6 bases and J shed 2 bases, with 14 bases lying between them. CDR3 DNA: TGTGCCAGCAGCCTTCGAGGCCCCCCCTACGAGCAGTACTTC. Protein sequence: CASSLRGPPYEQYF.

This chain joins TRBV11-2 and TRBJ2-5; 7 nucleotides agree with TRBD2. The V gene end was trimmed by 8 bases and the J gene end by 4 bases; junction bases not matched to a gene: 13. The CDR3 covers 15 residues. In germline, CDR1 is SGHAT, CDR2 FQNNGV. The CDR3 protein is CASGGGKRSVETQYF. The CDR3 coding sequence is TGTGCCAGCGGGGGGGGGAAGCGGAGCGTAGAGACCCAGTACTTC.

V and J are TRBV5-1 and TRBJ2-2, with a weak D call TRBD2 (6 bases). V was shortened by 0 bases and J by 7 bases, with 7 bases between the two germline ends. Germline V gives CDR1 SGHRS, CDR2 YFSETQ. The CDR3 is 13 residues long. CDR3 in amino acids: CASSLEGGGELFF. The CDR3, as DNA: TGCGCCAGCAGCTTGGAGGGAGGCGGGGAGCTGTTTTTT.

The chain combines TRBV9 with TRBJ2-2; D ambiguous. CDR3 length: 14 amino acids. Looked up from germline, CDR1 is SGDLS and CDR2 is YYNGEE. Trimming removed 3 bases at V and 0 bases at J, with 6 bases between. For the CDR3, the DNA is TGTGCCAGCAGCGCCGTCGCGAACACCGGGGAGCTGTTTTTT. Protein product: CASSAVANTGELFF.

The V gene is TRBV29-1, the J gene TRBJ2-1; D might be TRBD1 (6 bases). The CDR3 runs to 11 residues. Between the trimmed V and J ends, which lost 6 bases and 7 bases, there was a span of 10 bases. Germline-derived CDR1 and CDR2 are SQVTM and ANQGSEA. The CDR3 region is CSVDRRNEQFF. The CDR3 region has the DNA TGCAGCGTCGACAGGCGGAATGAGCAGTTCTTC.